This T cell receptor beta chain was identified during a study of radiotherapy plus CTLA-4 blockade in lung cancer. Libraries were prepared by immunoSEQ multiplex PCR; TCRdb keeps only in-frame clonotypes and omits some of them. This table holds roughly 77,000 clones, less than 85% found once. This specimen was peripheral blood, taken from a patient treated with radiotherapy plus ipilimumab. The clonotype was recovered from a human donor with non-small cell lung cancer whose response to radiotherapy plus ipilimumab could not be evaluated.

The CDR3 nucleotides are TGCGCCAGCAGCCAAGATGTCGCTTCGGGGCGGGGGGGCAGGAATGAGCAGTTCTTC. This translates into CASSQDVASGRGGRNEQFF. This chain joins TRBV4-3 and TRBJ2-1, with 9 bases identical to TRBD2. After removal of 0 bases from V and 7 bases from J, the junction contained 16 bases not matched to a gene. The germline CDR1 and CDR2 sequences are LGHNA and YSLEER. CDR3 size: 19 residues.